Listed below are T cell receptor beta chains from one sample, sequenced in a study of glioma-infiltrating T cells. TCRdb passed the multiplex PCR reads through MiXCR, listing each CDR3 protein once. The sample has approximately 110,000 distinct CDR3 sequences, roughly 23% seen once. The sequenced sample consisted of glioma tissue, nonneoplastic brain tissue, or PBMCs (not recorded which). The receptors here all came from a human donor with low-grade glioma or glioblastoma, undergoing nonglioma brain surgery, or in good health (not recorded which). Both conserved end residues are part of each CDR3. A D gene is named only where the DNA matches it firmly. Where a row states a size, it is once, few, many or the class of an expanded clone; other rows omit it.

>TRBV12-3/TRBV12-4|12|TRBJ2-7|few|-
CASSFFSGEQYF
TGTGCCAGCAGTTTTTTCAGTGGGGAGCAGTACTTC
>TRBV29-1|13|TRBJ1-1|-|-
CSVEAQLKTEAFF
TGCAGCGTTGAAGCGCAACTTAAGACTGAAGCTTTCTTT
>TRBV18|16|TRBJ1-3|many|-
CASSFSPGNSGNTIYF
TGTGCCAGCTCATTCTCACCAGGAAACTCTGGAAACACCATATATTTT
>TRBV7-2|18|TRBJ2-5|-|-
CASSLRFIGSRLQEAQYF
TGTGCCAGCAGCTTAAGGTTCATTGGTTCGAGGTTGCAAGAGGCCCAGTACTTC
>TRBV15|17|TRBJ2-5|many|TRBD2
CATSRDKGLAVQETQYF
TGTGCCACCAGCAGAGATAAGGGACTAGCGGTACAAGAGACCCAGTACTTC
>TRBV5-6|12|TRBJ1-6|-|-
CASSLAGPPLHF
TGTGCCAGCAGCTTGGCAGGGCCACCCCTCCACTTT
>TRBV28|11|TRBJ1-2|many|-
CASSADYGYTF
TGTGCCAGCAGTGCCGATTATGGCTACACCTTC
>TRBV11-1|16|TRBJ2-1|few|TRBD2
CASSMALAGGPREQFF
TGTGCCAGCAGCATGGCTCTAGCGGGAGGGCCGCGGGAGCAGTTCTTC
>TRBV20-1|13|TRBJ2-3|many|-
CSAKGLGTDTQYF
TGCAGTGCTAAGGGACTTGGCACAGATACGCAGTATTTT
>TRBV5-4|11|TRBJ2-5|few|-
CASSWQETQYF
TGTGCCAGCAGCTGGCAAGAGACCCAGTACTTC
>TRBV20-1|13|TRBJ1-4|many|TRBD1
CSARTGANEKLFF
TGCAGTGCTCGGACAGGGGCTAATGAAAAACTGTTTTTT
>TRBV12-3/TRBV12-4|16|TRBJ1-4|-|-
CASGGGLTELNEKLFF
TGTGCCAGCGGGGGGGGGTTGACGGAACTTAATGAAAAACTGTTTTTT
>TRBV19|14|TRBJ2-7|many|-
CASSIRRGLSEQYF
TGTGCCAGTAGTATTAGGCGGGGCCTTTCGGAGCAGTACTTC
>TRBV25-1|16|TRBJ2-3|many|-
CASSESWGHTRDTQYF
TGTGCCAGCAGTGAATCGTGGGGACACACAAGAGATACGCAGTATTTT
>TRBV3-1|14|TRBJ1-2|many|-
CASSQDRGNYDYTF
TGTGCCAGCAGCCAAGACAGGGGTAACTATGACTACACCTTC
>TRBV29-1|14|TRBJ2-1|-|-
CSVTYRLLSNEQFF
TGCAGCGTCACGTACAGGTTATTGTCCAATGAGCAGTTCTTC